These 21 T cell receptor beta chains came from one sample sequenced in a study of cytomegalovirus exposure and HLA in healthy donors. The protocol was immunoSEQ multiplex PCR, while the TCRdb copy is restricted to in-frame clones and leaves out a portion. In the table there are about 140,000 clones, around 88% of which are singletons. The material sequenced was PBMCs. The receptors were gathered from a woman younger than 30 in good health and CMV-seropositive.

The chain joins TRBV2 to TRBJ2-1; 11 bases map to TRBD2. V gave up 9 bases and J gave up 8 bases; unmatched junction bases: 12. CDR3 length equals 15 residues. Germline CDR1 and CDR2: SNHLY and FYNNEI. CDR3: CARGGVAGGFDEQFF. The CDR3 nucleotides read TGTGCCAGAGGGGGGGTAGCGGGAGGGTTCGATGAGCAGTTCTTC.

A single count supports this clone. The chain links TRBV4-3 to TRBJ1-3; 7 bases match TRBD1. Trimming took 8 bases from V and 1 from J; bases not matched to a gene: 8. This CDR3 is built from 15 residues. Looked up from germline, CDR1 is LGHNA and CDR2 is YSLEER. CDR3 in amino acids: CASARKTGSGNTIYF. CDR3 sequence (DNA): TGCGCCAGCGCGCGGAAGACAGGGTCTGGAAACACCATATATTTT.

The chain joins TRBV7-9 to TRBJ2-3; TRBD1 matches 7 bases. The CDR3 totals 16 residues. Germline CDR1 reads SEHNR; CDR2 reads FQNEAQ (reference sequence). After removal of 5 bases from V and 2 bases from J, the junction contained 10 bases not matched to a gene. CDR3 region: CASSADRAWNTDTQYF. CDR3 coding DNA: TGTGCCAGCAGCGCAGACAGGGCGTGGAACACAGATACGCAGTATTTT. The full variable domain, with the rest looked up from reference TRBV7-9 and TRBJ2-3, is DTGVSQNPRHKITKRGQNVTFRCDPISEHNRLYWYRQTLGQGPEFLTYFQNEAQLEKSRLLSDRFSAERPKGSFSTLEIQRTEQGDSAMYLCASSADRAWNTDTQYFGPGTRLTVL.

CDR3 bases: TGTGCCTGGAATCTAGGGAGCCCCTACGAGCAGTACTTC. This sequence encodes CAWNLGSPYEQYF. This rearrangement joins TRBV30 to TRBJ2-7, with D maybe TRBD2 (5 bases). V was shortened by 4 bases and J by 2 bases, with 12 bases between the two germline ends. The germline V gene has CDR1 GTSNPN and CDR2 SVGIG (reference sequence). The CDR3 extends over 13 amino acids.

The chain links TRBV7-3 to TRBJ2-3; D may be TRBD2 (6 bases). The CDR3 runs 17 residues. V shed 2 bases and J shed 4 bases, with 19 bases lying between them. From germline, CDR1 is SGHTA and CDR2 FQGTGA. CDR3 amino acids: CASSLRGTLISPDTQYF. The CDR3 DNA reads TGTGCCAGCAGCTTACGGGGGACTCTAATTTCCCCAGATACGCAGTATTTT.

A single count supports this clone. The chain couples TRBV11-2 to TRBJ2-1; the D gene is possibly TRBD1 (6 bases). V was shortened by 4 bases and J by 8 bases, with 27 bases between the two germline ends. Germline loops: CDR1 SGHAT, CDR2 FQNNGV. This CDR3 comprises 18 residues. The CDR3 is CASSSPTAHRAEWDEQFF. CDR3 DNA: TGTGCCAGCAGCTCCCCAACAGCACACAGGGCGGAGTGGGATGAGCAGTTCTTC.

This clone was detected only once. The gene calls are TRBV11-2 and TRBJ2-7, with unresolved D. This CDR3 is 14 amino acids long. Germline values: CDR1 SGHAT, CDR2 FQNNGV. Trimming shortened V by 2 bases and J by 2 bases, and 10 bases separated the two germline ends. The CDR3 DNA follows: TGTGCCAGCAGCTTAATGTCCCAGACCTACGAGCAGTACTTC. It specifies CASSLMSQTYEQYF.

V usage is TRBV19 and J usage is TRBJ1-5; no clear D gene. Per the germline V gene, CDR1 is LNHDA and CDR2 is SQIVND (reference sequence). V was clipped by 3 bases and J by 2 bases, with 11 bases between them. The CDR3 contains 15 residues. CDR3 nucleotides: TGTGCCAGTAGTATTATCTCAGGTCGCAATCAGCCCCAGCATTTT. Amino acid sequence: CASSIISGRNQPQHF.

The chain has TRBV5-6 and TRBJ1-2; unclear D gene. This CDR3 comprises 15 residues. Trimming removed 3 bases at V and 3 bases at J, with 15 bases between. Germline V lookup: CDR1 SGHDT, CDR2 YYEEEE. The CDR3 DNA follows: TGTGCCAGCAGCTCCCCGGGTTGGGTGGACTATGGCTACACCTTC. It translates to CASSSPGWVDYGYTF.

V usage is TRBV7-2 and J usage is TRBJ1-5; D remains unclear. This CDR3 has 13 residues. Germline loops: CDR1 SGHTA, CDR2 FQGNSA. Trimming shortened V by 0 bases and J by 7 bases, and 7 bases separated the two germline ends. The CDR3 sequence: CASSLAGRQPQHF. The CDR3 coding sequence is TGTGCCAGCAGCTTAGCGGGGAGGCAGCCCCAGCATTTT.

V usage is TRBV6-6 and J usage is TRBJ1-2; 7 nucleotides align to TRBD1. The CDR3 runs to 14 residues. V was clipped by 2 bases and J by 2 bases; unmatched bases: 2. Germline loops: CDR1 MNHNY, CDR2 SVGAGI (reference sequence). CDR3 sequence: CASSYPGQNYGYTF. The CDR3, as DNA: TGTGCCAGCAGTTACCCGGGACAGAACTATGGCTACACCTTC.

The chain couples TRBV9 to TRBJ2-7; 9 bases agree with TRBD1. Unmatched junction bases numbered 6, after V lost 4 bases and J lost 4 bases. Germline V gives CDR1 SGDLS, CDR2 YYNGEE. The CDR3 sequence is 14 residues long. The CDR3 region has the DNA TGTGCCAGCAGCCCCGGACAGGGGAAATACGAGCAGTACTTC. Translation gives CASSPGQGKYEQYF.

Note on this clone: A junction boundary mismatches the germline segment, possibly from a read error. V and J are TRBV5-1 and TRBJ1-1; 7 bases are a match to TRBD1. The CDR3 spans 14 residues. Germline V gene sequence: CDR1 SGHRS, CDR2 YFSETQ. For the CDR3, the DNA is TGCGCCAGCAGCTTGGGTACAGGGGAAGGGGAAGTTTTCTTT. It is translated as CASSLGTGEGEVFF.

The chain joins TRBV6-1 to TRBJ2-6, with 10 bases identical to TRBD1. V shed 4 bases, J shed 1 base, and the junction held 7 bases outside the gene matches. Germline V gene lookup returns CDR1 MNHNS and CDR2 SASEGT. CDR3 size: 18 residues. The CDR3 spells CASSVTGGLDSGANVLTF. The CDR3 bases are TGTGCCAGCAGTGTGACAGGGGGCTTAGATTCTGGGGCCAACGTCCTGACTTTC.

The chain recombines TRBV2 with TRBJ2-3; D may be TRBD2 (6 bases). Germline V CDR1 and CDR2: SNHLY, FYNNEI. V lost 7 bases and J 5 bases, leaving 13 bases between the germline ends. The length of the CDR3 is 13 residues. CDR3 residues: CASTIPTRDTQYF. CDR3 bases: TGTGCCAGCACCATCCCGACTAGAGATACGCAGTATTTT.

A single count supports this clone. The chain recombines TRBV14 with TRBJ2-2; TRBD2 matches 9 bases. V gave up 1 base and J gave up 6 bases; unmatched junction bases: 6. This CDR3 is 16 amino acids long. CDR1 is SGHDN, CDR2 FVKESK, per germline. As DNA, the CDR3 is TGTGCCAGCAGCCAAGCCCGTAGCGGGGGCCCCGGGGAGCTGTTTTTT. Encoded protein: CASSQARSGGPGELFF.

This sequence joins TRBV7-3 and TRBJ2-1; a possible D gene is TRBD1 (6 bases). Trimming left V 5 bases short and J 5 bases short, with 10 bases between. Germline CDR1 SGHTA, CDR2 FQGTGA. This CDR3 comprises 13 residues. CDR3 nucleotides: TGTGCCAGCAGCCGTGACAGGAACAATGAGCAGTTCTTC. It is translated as CASSRDRNNEQFF.

CDR3 amino acids: CASSVGEGGTSGQETQYF. The CDR3, as DNA: TGTGCCAGCAGCGTAGGAGAGGGCGGGACTAGCGGCCAAGAGACCCAGTACTTC. The chain combines TRBV9 with TRBJ2-5, with TRBD2 identical over 11 bases. V lost 0 bases, J lost 1 base, and 8 bases stayed unmatched. CDR3 length: 18 amino acids. Germline CDR1 and CDR2: SGDLS and YYNGEE.

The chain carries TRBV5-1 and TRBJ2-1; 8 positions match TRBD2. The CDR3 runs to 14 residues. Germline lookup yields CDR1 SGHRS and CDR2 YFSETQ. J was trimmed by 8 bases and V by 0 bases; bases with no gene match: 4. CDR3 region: CASSLVPGGHEQFF. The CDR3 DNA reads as TGCGCCAGCAGCTTGGTGCCGGGGGGGCATGAGCAGTTCTTC.

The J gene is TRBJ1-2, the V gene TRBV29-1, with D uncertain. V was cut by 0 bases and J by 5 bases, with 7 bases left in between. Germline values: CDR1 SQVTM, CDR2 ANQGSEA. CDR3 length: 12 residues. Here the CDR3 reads CSVEDRRYGYTF. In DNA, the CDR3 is TGCAGCGTTGAAGATCGTCGTTATGGCTACACCTTC.

The CDR3 here is CASSLYRVGIATGELFF. CDR3 nucleotides: TGTGCCAGCAGTTTATACAGGGTAGGGATTGCCACCGGGGAGCTGTTTTTT. The chain couples TRBV27 to TRBJ2-2; D might be TRBD1 (6 bases). The CDR3 covers 17 residues. V was pared by 1 base and J by 4 bases, with 16 bases between. From germline, CDR1 is MNHEY and CDR2 SMNVEV (reference sequence).